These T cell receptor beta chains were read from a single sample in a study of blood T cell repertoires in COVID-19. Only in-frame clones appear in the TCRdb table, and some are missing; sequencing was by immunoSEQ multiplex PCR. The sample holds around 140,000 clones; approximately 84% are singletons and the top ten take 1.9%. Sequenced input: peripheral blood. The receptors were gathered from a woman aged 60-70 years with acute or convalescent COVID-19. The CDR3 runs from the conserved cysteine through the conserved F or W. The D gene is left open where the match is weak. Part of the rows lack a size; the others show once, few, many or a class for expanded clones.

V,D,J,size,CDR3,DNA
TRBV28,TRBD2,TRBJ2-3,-,CASSTRVAGDTQYF,TGTGCCAGCAGTACCCGGGTAGCGGGGGACACGCAGTATTTT
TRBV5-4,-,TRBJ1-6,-,CASSVSGASPLHF,TGTGCCAGCAGCGTGTCCGGTGCGTCACCCCTCCACTTT
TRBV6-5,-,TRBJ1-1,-,CASMGLTEAFF,TGTGCCAGCATGGGCTTAACTGAAGCTTTCTTT
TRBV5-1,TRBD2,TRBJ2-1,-,CASRVNPGLAGVGNEQFF,TGCGCCAGCAGAGTGAACCCGGGACTAGCGGGAGTGGGCAATGAGCAGTTCTTC
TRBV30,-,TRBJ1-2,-,CAWSQSGRVTYGYTF,TGTGCCTGGAGTCAAAGTGGGAGGGTAACGTATGGCTACACCTTC
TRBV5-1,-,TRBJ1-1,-,CASSLDSYGTEAFF,TGCGCCAGCAGCTTGGACTCATACGGCACTGAAGCTTTCTTT
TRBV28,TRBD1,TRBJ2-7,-,CASSSLSNFGTDYEQYF,TGTGCCAGCAGTTCCCTGTCGAATTTCGGGACAGACTACGAGCAGTACTTC
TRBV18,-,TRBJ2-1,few,CASSPGLRNEQFF,TGTGCCAGCTCACCGGGACTTCGCAATGAGCAGTTCTTC
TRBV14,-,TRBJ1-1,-,CASSQDRAIRTLNTEAFF,TGTGCCAGCAGCCAAGATCGTGCAATCCGGACTCTGAACACTGAAGCTTTCTTT
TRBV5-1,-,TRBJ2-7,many,CASSLILGGVSYEQYF,TGCGCCAGCAGCTTGATTCTAGGAGGAGTGTCCTACGAGCAGTACTTC
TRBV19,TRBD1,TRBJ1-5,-,CASSIMGQPNQPQHF,TGTGCCAGTAGTATTATGGGACAGCCCAATCAGCCCCAGCATTTT
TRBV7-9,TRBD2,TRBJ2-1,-,CASRILAGVGEQFF,TGTGCCAGCAGAATTCTTGCGGGAGTAGGTGAGCAGTTCTTC
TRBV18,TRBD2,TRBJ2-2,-,CASSPLGTSGSAGELFF,TGTGCCAGCTCACCCCTTGGGACTAGCGGGAGTGCCGGGGAGCTGTTTTTT
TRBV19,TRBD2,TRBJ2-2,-,CASSISGRVGYTGELFF,TGTGCCAGTAGTATTAGCGGGAGGGTAGGGTACACCGGGGAGCTGTTTTTT
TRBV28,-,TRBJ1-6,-,CASSLLFFRRTESSYNSPLHF,TGTGCCAGCAGCCTACTCTTTTTTCGAAGGACAGAGAGCTCCTATAATTCACCCCTCCACTTT
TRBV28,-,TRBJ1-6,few,CASRPPTGSSYNSPLHF,TGTGCCAGCAGGCCTCCAACAGGGAGCTCCTATAATTCACCCCTCCACTTT
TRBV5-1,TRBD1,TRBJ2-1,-,CASTDRDSSYNEQFF,TGCGCCAGCACGGACAGGGACAGCTCCTACAATGAGCAGTTCTTC
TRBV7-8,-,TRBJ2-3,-,CASSWGGRRGTDTQYF,TGTGCCAGCAGCTGGGGTGGGAGACGGGGGACAGATACGCAGTATTTT
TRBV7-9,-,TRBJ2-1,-,CASSLVGNEQFF,TGTGCCAGCAGCTTAGTCGGGAATGAGCAGTTCTTC
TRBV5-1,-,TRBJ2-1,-,CASNPPGLGTYNEQFF,TGCGCCAGCAACCCGCCGGGACTCGGAACCTACAATGAGCAGTTCTTC